This T cell receptor (beta chain) was retrieved from a study of blood T cell repertoires in COVID-19. On the study more broadly: Samples of COVID-19 (acute and convalescent) were obtained from the United States, Italy and Spain. Sample material is recorded as cDNA or gDNA derived from T cells, B-cell-depleted T cells, or PBMCs.

Methods used by the authors: How many nucleated cells were present was estimated from reference gene primer amplification. Produced via immunoSEQ multiplex PCR; TCRdb's table is partial and in-frame only. From that table come the V and J calls and clone size; the DNA was used to work out D and trimming. Seen here are tens of thousands of clones, approximately 90% observed once, and the top ten hold less than 3.5%. CDR3 length: 14 residues. V lost 4 bases to trimming and J lost 7 bases, with 17 bases between them. The germline gives CDR1 SEHNR, CDR2 FQNEAQ (reference sequence). This clonotype originated in a woman aged 45-60 years with active or convalescent COVID-19. The sample was peripheral blood. The chain combines TRBV7-9 with TRBJ2-7; D might be TRBD2 (6 bases). The CDR3 reads CASSSLRGSVEQYF. Written as DNA, the CDR3 is TGTGCCAGCAGCTCCCTACGGGGGTCTGTGGAGCAGTACTTC. Complete variable domain (other parts from reference TRBV7-9 and TRBJ2-7): DTGVSQNPRHKITKRGQNVTFRCDPISEHNRLYWYRQTLGQGPEFLTYFQNEAQLEKSRLLSDRFSAERPKGSFSTLEIQRTEQGDSAMYLCASSSLRGSVEQYFGPGTRLTVT.